These 26 T cell receptor beta chains were sequenced from one sample in a study of T cell responses to AZD1222 COVID-19 vaccine. TCRdb's table, derived via immunoSEQ multiplex PCR, lists solely in-frame clones and lacks some. The sample lists roughly 130,000 clones, around 87% occurring once. Source: peripheral blood, taken on day 0 of AZD1222 vaccination. The receptor source for this set is an adult in good health.

The V and J genes are TRBV27 and TRBJ2-7; 7 nucleotides agree with TRBD1. The CDR3 covers 14 residues. Trimming at V came to 5 bases and at J to 4 bases, leaving 8 bases not matched to a gene. The germline gives CDR1 MNHEY, CDR2 SMNVEV (reference sequence). CDR3 DNA: TGTGCCAGCAGTCCCCGGACAGGATCTTACGAGCAGTACTTC. Its protein product is CASSPRTGSYEQYF.

V usage is TRBV18 and J usage is TRBJ1-2; the D gene is possibly TRBD1 (6 bases). This CDR3 is 16 amino acids long. With 4 bases removed from V and 3 bases from J, the gap between germline ends came to 18 bases. CDR1 and CDR2 from the germline V gene are KGHSH and LQKENI. The CDR3 here is CASSQGGQGKHYGYTF. Here the CDR3 DNA reads TGTGCCAGCTCACAGGGGGGACAAGGAAAGCACTATGGCTACACCTTC. Looking up the rest from reference TRBV18 and TRBJ1-2 gives the full variable domain: NAGVMQNPRHLVRRRGQEARLRCSPMKGHSHVYWYRQLPEEGLKFMVYLQKENIIDESGMPKERFSAEFPKEGPSILRIQQVVRGDSAAYFCASSQGGQGKHYGYTFGSGTRLTVV.

The chain uses TRBV3-1 (or the pseudogene TRBV3-2) and TRBJ1-6; D gene unclear. The germline CDR1 and CDR2 sequences are LGHDT and YNNKEL (reference sequence). V shed 0 bases and J shed 10 bases, with 10 bases lying between them. CDR3 size: 14 residues. This CDR3 reads CASSQDLAGSPLHF. CDR3 nucleotide sequence: TGTGCCAGCAGCCAAGATTTGGCGGGATCACCCCTCCACTTT.

This chain links TRBV3-1 (or the pseudogene TRBV3-2) with TRBJ1-6, with D hard to call. The CDR3 covers 16 residues. Germline V gene data show CDR1 as LGHDT and CDR2 as YNNKEL (reference sequence). The V end lost 1 base, the J end lost 0 bases, and 7 bases lay between the germline ends. The CDR3 is CASSQGWSSYNSPLHF. The CDR3, as DNA: TGTGCCAGCAGCCAAGGGTGGAGCTCCTATAATTCACCCCTCCACTTT.

This rearrangement joins TRBV7-9 to TRBJ2-7; the D is unclear. There are 13 residues in the CDR3. The V gene lost 7 bases and the J gene lost 2 bases, with 12 bases spanning the gap. Germline CDR1 reads SEHNR; CDR2 reads FQNEAQ (reference sequence). The CDR3 nucleotides are TGTGCCAGCACCCCCACCGAGACCTACGAGCAGTACTTC. Residues: CASTPTETYEQYF.

V gene TRBV18 combines with J gene TRBJ2-5; D not resolved. The CDR3 spans 14 residues. Germline CDR1 and CDR2: KGHSH and LQKENI. V lost 3 bases and J 1 base, leaving 9 bases between the germline ends. This CDR3 is CASSPPTSQETQYF. Here the CDR3 DNA reads TGTGCCAGCTCACCCCCAACCAGCCAAGAGACCCAGTACTTC.

This chain links TRBV3-1 (or the pseudogene TRBV3-2) with TRBJ1-5; D is unclear. In germline, CDR1 is LGHDT, CDR2 YNNKEL (reference sequence). The CDR3 has 15 amino acids. With 1 base removed from V and 3 bases from J, the gap between germline ends came to 10 bases. The chain's CDR3 is CASSQGGGPNQPQHF. Here the CDR3 DNA reads TGTGCCAGCAGCCAAGGGGGAGGCCCCAATCAGCCCCAGCATTTT.

This clone was detected once. This chain links TRBV24-1 with TRBJ2-1; D uncertain. The V and J ends lost 7 bases and 6 bases respectively, with 15 bases between them. Germline loops: CDR1 KGHDR, CDR2 SFDVKD. The CDR3 has 14 residues. CDR3 loop: CATSGPPTSNEQFF. CDR3 bases: TGTGCCACCAGCGGGCCCCCAACCTCCAATGAGCAGTTCTTC.

This chain connects TRBV7-7 to TRBJ2-3; TRBD1 might be the D (6 bases). The germline V gene encodes CDR1 SSHAT and CDR2 FNYEAQ (reference sequence). V shed 5 bases and J shed 2 bases, with 14 bases lying between them. CDR3 length: 15 amino acids. CDR3 coding DNA: TGTGCCAGCAGCCCGACAGGCTCCGTCACAGATACGCAGTATTTT. Its protein product is CASSPTGSVTDTQYF. The variable domain in full, completed from reference TRBV7-7 and TRBJ2-3, reads GAGVSQSPRYKVTKRGQDVTLRCDPISSHATLYWYQQALGQGPEFLTYFNYEAQPDKSGLPSDRFSAERPEGSISTLTIQRTEQRDSAMYRCASSPTGSVTDTQYFGPGTRLTVL.

This clone was picked up a small number of times. The chain has TRBV11-2 and TRBJ2-5; no reliable D call. The V gene's germline CDR1 is SGHAT and CDR2 FQNNGV. The CDR3 is 14 residues long. Trimming cost V 3 bases and J 0 bases, with 8 bases left between them. The CDR3 protein is CASSFARNQETQYF. CDR3 coding DNA: TGTGCCAGCAGCTTCGCTAGGAACCAAGAGACCCAGTACTTC.

This CDR3 is CASRTTGAYEQYF. Here the CDR3 DNA reads TGTGCCAGCAGGACCACAGGGGCCTACGAGCAGTACTTC. The gene calls are TRBV7-9 and TRBJ2-7, with TRBD1 matching over 7 bases. The CDR3 extends over 13 amino acids. CDR1 is SEHNR, CDR2 FQNEAQ, per germline (reference sequence). V shed 6 bases, J shed 2 bases, and the junction held 4 bases outside the gene matches.

This chain joins TRBV5-4 and TRBJ1-1; weak D call: TRBD1 (5 bases). The germline gives CDR1 SGHNT, CDR2 YYREEE (reference sequence). This CDR3 has 14 amino acids. V was clipped by 3 bases and J by 4 bases, with 13 bases between them. Here the CDR3 DNA reads TGTGCCAGCAGCTCCGGGGCAACCGGCACTGAAGCTTTCTTT. As protein: CASSSGATGTEAFF.

DNA for the CDR3: TGCGCCAGCAGCAGTACAGGGGAGGCCTACGAGCAGTACTTC. This codes for CASSSTGEAYEQYF. The chain employs TRBV5-1 and TRBJ2-7, with TRBD1 as a possible D gene (7 bases). CDR1 and CDR2 from the germline V gene are SGHRS and YFSETQ. The CDR3 sequence is 14 residues long. The germline V and J ends were trimmed by 4 bases and 2 bases, with 13 bases remaining between them.

This chain uses TRBV29-1 with TRBJ1-5, with 10 bases identical to TRBD1. Germline V gives CDR1 SQVTM, CDR2 ANQGSEA. The junction had 7 bases not matched to a gene; V was cut back by 7 bases and J by 7 bases. The CDR3 extends over 13 amino acids. CDR3 nucleotide sequence: TGCAGCGCAAGCGGGGGACAGGGGCAGCCCCAGCATTTT. This encodes CSASGGQGQPQHF.

The rearrangement joins TRBV29-1 to TRBJ1-2, with D perhaps matching TRBD1 (5 bases). This CDR3 region has 13 residues. CDR1 and CDR2 (germline): SQVTM, ANQGSEA. The V gene lost 4 bases and the J gene lost 2 bases, with 11 bases spanning the gap. The CDR3 region is CSVVKGVNYGYTF. In DNA, the CDR3 is TGCAGCGTTGTGAAAGGGGTCAACTATGGCTACACCTTC. Based on the CDR3 plus reference TRBV29-1 and TRBJ1-2, the full variable domain is SAVISQKPSRDICQRGTSLTIQCQVDSQVTMMFWYRQQPGQSLTLIATANQGSEATYESGFVIDKFPISRPNLTFSTLTVSNMSPEDSSIYLCSVVKGVNYGYTFGSGTRLTVV.

The V call is TRBV19, the J call TRBJ1-6, with 10 bases lining up with TRBD1. This CDR3 has 14 amino acids. J was trimmed by 6 bases and V by 7 bases; bases with no gene match: 3. Germline lookup yields CDR1 LNHDA and CDR2 SQIVND (reference sequence). The CDR3 here is CASKWTGGNSPLHF. CDR3 DNA sequence: TGTGCCAGTAAGTGGACAGGGGGTAATTCACCCCTCCACTTT.

The J gene is TRBJ2-7, the V gene TRBV18; TRBD1 agrees at 9 bases. CDR3 size: 14 residues. Germline V gene data show CDR1 as KGHSH and CDR2 as LQKENI. Trimming removed 8 bases from V and 2 bases from J; junction bases left unmatched: 7. The CDR3, as DNA: TGTGCCAGCGCCGGGACAGGGCGTACCTACGAGCAGTACTTC. This codes for CASAGTGRTYEQYF.

V is TRBV30 and J is TRBJ2-2; 8 bases line up with TRBD1. Germline lookup yields CDR1 GTSNPN and CDR2 SVGIG (reference sequence). J gave up 7 bases and V 0 bases, and 10 bases lay outside the gene matches. The CDR3 has 16 amino acids. CDR3 residues: CAWSVWTGRGNGELFF. DNA of the CDR3: TGTGCCTGGAGTGTCTGGACAGGGAGAGGGAACGGGGAGCTGTTTTTT.

This clone occurred a few times. J is TRBJ2-2 and V is TRBV7-2, with 11 positions matching TRBD2. This CDR3 contains 17 residues. Germline loops: CDR1 SGHTA, CDR2 FQGNSA. Trimming took 1 base from V and 4 from J; bases not matched to a gene: 5. CDR3 in DNA: TGTGCCAGCAGCTTAGTAGGCGGGACTAGCGGCACCGGGGAGCTGTTTTTT. As protein: CASSLVGGTSGTGELFF.

The chain joins TRBV6-6 to TRBJ2-1; TRBD1 aligns across 8 bases. Germline V gene lookup returns CDR1 MNHNY and CDR2 SVGAGI (reference sequence). V lost 6 bases and J lost 1; bases outside the gene matches: 8. This CDR3 comprises 16 residues. CDR3 protein: CASSSGGARSYNEQFF. The CDR3 DNA is TGTGCCAGCAGCTCAGGGGGCGCGAGGTCCTACAATGAGCAGTTCTTC.

The rearrangement uses TRBV14 and TRBJ1-1; D gene uncertain. The V gene lost 7 bases and the J gene lost 4 bases, with 13 bases spanning the gap. CDR1 is SGHDN, CDR2 FVKESK, per germline. CDR3 length: 13 amino acids. This CDR3 reads CASTLSPRTEAFF. The CDR3 DNA sequence: TGTGCCAGCACTCTAAGTCCCCGCACTGAAGCTTTCTTT. Based on the CDR3 plus reference TRBV14 and TRBJ1-1, the full variable domain is EAGVTQFPSHSVIEKGQTVTLRCDPISGHDNLYWYRRVMGKEIKFLLHFVKESKQDESGMPNNRFLAERTGGTYSTLKVQPAELEDSGVYFCASTLSPRTEAFFGQGTRLTVV.

The CDR3 protein is CASSLVPYGYTF. The CDR3 coding sequence is TGTGCCAGCAGCTTGGTTCCCTATGGCTACACCTTC. J is TRBJ1-2 and V is TRBV5-8; D gene unclear. The CDR3 runs to 12 residues. Trimming stripped 0 bases from V and 4 bases from J, with 4 bases between. Germline CDR1 is SGHTS and CDR2 is YDEGEE. Full variable domain (missing parts from reference TRBV5-8 and TRBJ1-2): EAGVTQSPTHLIKTRGQQATLRCSPISGHTSVYWYQQALGLGLQFLLWYDEGEERNRGNFPPRFSGRQFPNYSSELNVNALELEDSALYLCASSLVPYGYTFGSGTRLTVV.

The J gene is TRBJ1-2, the V gene TRBV21-1; no DNA check was done on the table's D call, TRBD1. TRBV21-1 constitutes a pseudogene. This CDR3 spans 14 amino acids. The CDR3, as DNA: TGTGCCAGCAGCAGCAGACAGGGGCGGGGTGGCTACACCTTC. It translates to CASSSRQGRGGYTF.

This rearrangement joins TRBV10-3 to TRBJ2-5; possibly TRBD2 for D (5 bases). The J call may be wrong; the DNA end is better matched by TRBJ2-7. CDR1 and CDR2 from the germline V gene are ENHRY and SYGVKD. CDR3 length: 13 residues. In DNA, the CDR3 is TGTGCCATCAGCCCCCGACCCGGGGACGAGCAGTACTTC. This gives the protein CAISPRPGDEQYF.

The chain has TRBV3-1 (or the pseudogene TRBV3-2) and TRBJ2-5, with TRBD2 matching over 12 bases. This CDR3 region has 16 residues. Germline CDR1 reads LGHDT; CDR2 reads YNNKEL (reference sequence). After removal of 6 bases from V and 0 bases from J, the junction contained 5 bases not matched to a gene. The CDR3 coding sequence is TGTGCCAGCAGTCCCTGGACTAGCGGGAACCAAGAGACCCAGTACTTC. It specifies CASSPWTSGNQETQYF.

The chain joins TRBV28 to TRBJ1-2, with 9 positions matching TRBD1. This CDR3 has 14 residues. V gave up 3 bases and J gave up 2 bases; unmatched junction bases: 1. Germline CDR1 and CDR2: MDHEN and SYDVKM. In DNA form, the CDR3 reads TGTGCCAGCAGTTTTGGACAGGGGAACTATGGCTACACCTTC. Its translation is CASSFGQGNYGYTF.